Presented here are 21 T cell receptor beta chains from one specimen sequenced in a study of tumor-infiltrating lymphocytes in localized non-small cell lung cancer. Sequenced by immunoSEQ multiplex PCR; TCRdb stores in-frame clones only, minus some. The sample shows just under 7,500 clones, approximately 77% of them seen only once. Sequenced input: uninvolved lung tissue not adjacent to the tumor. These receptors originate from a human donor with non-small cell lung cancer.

The CDR3 coding sequence is TGTGCCTGGAGCGGCAGGAGTCGAACAGATACGCAGTATTTT. It specifies CAWSGRSRTDTQYF. This rearrangement joins TRBV30 to TRBJ2-3; no definite D call. The CDR3 contains 14 residues. With 3 bases removed from V and 3 bases from J, the gap between germline ends came to 13 bases. Per germline, CDR1 GTSNPN and CDR2 SVGIG (reference sequence). Using reference TRBV30 and TRBJ2-3 for the parts outside the CDR3, the full variable domain is SQTIHQWPATLVQPVGSPLSLECTVEGTSNPNLYWYRQAAGRGLQLLFYSVGIGQISSEVPQNLSASRPQDRQFILSSKKLLLSDSGFYLCAWSGRSRTDTQYFGPGTRLTVL.

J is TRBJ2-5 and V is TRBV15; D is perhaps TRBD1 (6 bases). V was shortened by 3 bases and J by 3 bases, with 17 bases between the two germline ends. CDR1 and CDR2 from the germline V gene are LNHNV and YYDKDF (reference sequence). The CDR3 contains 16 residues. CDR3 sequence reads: CATSSGQWAVEETQYF. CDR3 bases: TGTGCCACCAGCAGCGGACAGTGGGCCGTTGAAGAGACCCAGTACTTC.

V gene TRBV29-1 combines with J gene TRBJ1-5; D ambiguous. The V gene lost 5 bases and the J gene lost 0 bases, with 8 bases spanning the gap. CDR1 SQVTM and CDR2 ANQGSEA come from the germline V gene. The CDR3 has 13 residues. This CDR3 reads CSVISDSNQPQHF. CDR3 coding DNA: TGCAGCGTTATCAGTGATAGCAATCAGCCCCAGCATTTT.

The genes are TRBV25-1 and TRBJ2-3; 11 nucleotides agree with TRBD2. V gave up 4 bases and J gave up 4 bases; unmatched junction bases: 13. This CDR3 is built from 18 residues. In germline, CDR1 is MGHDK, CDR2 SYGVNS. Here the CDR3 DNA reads TGTGCCAGCAGTGTCGGCACGTCTAGCGGGGGGTTGGCAGATACGCAGTATTTT. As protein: CASSVGTSSGGLADTQYF.

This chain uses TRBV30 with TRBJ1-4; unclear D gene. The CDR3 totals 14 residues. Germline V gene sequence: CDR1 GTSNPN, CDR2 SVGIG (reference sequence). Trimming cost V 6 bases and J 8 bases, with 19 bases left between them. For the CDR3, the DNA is TGTGCCTGTCTTGTCTCAGGCAGAGACGAAAAACTGTTTTTT. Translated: CACLVSGRDEKLFF.

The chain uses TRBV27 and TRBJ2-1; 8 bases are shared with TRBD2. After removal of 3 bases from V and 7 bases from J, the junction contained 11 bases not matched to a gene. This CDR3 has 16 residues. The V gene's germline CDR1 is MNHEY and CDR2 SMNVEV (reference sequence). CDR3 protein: CASSLARGGLWNEQFF. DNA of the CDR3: TGTGCCAGCAGTTTGGCTCGGGGGGGCCTGTGGAATGAGCAGTTCTTC.

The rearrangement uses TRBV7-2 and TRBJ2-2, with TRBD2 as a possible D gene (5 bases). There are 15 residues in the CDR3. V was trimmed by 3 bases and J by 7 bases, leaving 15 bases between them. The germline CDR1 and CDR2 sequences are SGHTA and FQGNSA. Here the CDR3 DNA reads TGTGCCAGCAGCTTCCCCCCCCCTCGGGGCGGGGAGCTGTTTTTT. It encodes CASSFPPPRGGELFF. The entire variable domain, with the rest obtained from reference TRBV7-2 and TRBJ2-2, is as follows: GAGVSQSPSNKVTEKGKDVELRCDPISGHTALYWYRQSLGQGLEFLIYFQGNSAPDKSGLPSDRFSAERTGGSVSTLTIQRTQQEDSAVYLCASSFPPPRGGELFFGEGSRLTVL.

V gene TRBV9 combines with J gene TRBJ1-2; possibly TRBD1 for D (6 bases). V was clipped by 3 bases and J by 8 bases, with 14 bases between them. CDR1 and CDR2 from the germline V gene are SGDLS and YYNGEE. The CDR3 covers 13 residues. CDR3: CASSANREGGYTF. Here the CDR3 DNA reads TGTGCCAGCAGCGCCAACAGGGAGGGGGGCTACACCTTC.

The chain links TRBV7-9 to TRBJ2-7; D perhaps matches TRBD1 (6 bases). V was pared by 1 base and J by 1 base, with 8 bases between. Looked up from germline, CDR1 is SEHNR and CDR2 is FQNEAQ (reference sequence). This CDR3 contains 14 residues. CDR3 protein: CASSLGGTSYEQYF. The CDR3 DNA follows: TGTGCCAGCAGCTTAGGGGGGACATCCTACGAGCAGTACTTC.

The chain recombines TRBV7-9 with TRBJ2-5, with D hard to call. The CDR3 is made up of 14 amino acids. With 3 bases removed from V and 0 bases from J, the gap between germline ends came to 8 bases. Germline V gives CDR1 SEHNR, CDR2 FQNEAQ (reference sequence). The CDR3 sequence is CASSFLDHQETQYF. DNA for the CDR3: TGTGCCAGCAGCTTTTTGGACCACCAAGAGACCCAGTACTTC.

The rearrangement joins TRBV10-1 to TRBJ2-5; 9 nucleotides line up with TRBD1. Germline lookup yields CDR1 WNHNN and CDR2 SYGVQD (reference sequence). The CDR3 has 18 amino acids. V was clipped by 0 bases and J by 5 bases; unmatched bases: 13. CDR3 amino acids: CASSESSRDRGYEETQYF. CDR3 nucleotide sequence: TGCGCCAGCAGTGAGTCCTCCCGCGACAGGGGGTACGAGGAGACCCAGTACTTC.

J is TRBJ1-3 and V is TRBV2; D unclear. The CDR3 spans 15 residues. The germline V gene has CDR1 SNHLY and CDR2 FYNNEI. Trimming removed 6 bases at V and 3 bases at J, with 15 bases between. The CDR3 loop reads CASSDETGDGNTIYF. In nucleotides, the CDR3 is TGTGCCAGCAGCGATGAGACCGGGGATGGAAACACCATATATTTT.

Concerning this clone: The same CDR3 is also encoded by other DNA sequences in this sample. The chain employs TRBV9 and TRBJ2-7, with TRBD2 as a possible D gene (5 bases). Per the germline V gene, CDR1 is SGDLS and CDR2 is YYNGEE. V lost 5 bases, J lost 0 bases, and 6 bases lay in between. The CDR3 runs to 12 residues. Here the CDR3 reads CASSRDSYEQYF. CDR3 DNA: TGTGCCAGCAGTCGGGACTCCTACGAGCAGTACTTC.

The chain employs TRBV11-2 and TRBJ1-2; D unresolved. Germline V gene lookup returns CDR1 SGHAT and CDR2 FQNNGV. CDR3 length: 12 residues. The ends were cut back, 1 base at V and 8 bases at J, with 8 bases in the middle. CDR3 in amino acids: CASSLVERGYTF. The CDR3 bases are TGTGCCAGCAGCTTAGTCGAGCGAGGCTACACCTTC.

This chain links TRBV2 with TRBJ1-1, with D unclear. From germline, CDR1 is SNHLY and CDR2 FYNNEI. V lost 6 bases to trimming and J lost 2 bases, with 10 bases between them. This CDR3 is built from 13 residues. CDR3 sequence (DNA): TGTGCCAGCAGGCCCGACACAAACACTGAAGCTTTCTTT. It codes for CASRPDTNTEAFF. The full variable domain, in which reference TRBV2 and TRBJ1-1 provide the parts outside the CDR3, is EPEVTQTPSHQVTQMGQEVILRCVPISNHLYFYWYRQILGQKVEFLVSFYNNEISEKSEIFDDQFSVERPDGSNFTLKIRSTKLEDSAMYFCASRPDTNTEAFFGQGTRLTVV.

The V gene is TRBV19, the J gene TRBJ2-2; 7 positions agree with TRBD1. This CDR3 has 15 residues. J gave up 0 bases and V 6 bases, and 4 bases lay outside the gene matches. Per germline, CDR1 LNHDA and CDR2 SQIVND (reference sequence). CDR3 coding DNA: TGTGCCAGTAGAATTGGGACAGCGAACACCGGGGAGCTGTTTTTT. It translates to CASRIGTANTGELFF.

The CDR3 is CASSRTSSYEQYF. The CDR3 DNA follows: TGTGCCAGCAGCCGGACGAGCTCCTACGAGCAGTACTTC. This chain connects TRBV7-6 to TRBJ2-7, with D unresolved. The V and J ends lost 5 bases and 0 bases respectively, with 8 bases between them. The CDR3 covers 13 residues. The V gene's germline CDR1 is SGHVS and CDR2 FNYEAQ.

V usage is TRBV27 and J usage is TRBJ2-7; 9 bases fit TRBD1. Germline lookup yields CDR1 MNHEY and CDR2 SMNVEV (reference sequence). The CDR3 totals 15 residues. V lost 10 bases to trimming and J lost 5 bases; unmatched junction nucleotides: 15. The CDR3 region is CATRQGVNRYHEQYF. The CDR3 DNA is TGTGCCACCCGACAGGGGGTCAACCGATATCACGAGCAGTACTTC.

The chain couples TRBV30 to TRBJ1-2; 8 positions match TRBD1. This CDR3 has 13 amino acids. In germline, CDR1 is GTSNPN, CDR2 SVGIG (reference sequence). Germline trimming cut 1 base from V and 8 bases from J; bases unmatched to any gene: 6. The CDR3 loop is CAWSAGTGGGYTF. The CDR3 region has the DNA TGTGCCTGGAGTGCGGGGACAGGCGGCGGCTACACCTTC. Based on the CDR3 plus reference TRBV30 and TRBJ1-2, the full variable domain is SQTIHQWPATLVQPVGSPLSLECTVEGTSNPNLYWYRQAAGRGLQLLFYSVGIGQISSEVPQNLSASRPQDRQFILSSKKLLLSDSGFYLCAWSAGTGGGYTFGSGTRLTVV.

This CDR3 is CASSYFDRPYEQYF. The CDR3 DNA reads as TGTGCCAGCAGTTACTTCGACAGACCCTACGAGCAGTACTTC. V is TRBV6-9 and J is TRBJ2-7, with D perhaps TRBD1 (5 bases). Trimming left V 3 bases short and J 2 bases short, with 11 bases between. Germline CDR1 is MNHGY and CDR2 is SVAAGI. This CDR3 region has 14 residues.

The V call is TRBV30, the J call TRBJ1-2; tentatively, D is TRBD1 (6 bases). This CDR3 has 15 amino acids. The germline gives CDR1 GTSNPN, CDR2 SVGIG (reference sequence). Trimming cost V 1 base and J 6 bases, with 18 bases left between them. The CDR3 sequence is CAWSAVRPGADGYTF. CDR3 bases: TGTGCCTGGAGTGCAGTACGGCCAGGGGCGGATGGCTACACCTTC. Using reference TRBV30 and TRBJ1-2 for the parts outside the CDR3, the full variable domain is SQTIHQWPATLVQPVGSPLSLECTVEGTSNPNLYWYRQAAGRGLQLLFYSVGIGQISSEVPQNLSASRPQDRQFILSSKKLLLSDSGFYLCAWSAVRPGADGYTFGSGTRLTVV.